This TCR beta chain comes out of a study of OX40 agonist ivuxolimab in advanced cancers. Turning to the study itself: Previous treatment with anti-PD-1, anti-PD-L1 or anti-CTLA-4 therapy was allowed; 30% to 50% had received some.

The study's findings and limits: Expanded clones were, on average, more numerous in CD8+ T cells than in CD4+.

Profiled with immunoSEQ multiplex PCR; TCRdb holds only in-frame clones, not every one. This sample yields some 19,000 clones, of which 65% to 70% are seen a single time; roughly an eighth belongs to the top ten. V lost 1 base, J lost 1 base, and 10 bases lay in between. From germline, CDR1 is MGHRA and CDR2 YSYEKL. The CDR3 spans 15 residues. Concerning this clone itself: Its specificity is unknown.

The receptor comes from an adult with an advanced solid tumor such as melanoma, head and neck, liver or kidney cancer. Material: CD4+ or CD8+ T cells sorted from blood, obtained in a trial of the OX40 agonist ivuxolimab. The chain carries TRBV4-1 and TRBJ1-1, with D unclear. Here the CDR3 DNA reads TGCGCCAGCAGCCAAGTCTACATCAAGAACACTGAAGCTTTCTTT. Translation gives CASSQVYIKNTEAFF.